A single sample is the source of the 22 T cell receptor beta chains below, sequenced in a study of technical replicates of blood from a few donors. This table comes from immunoSEQ multiplex PCR, and its TCRdb copy is limited to in-frame clones, with some not included. The sample carries approximately 11,000 clones, roughly 94% recorded once. Material for sequencing was PBMCs. The receptors were sampled from a human donor in good health.

The chain's CDR3 is CASSLWPDRSNQPQHF. DNA of the CDR3: TGTGCCAGCAGCTTATGGCCCGACAGGAGCAATCAGCCCCAGCATTTT. The V call is TRBV7-8, the J call TRBJ1-5; a possible D gene is TRBD1 (6 bases). The V end lost 2 bases, the J end lost 1 base, and 12 bases lay between the germline ends. Germline V CDR1 and CDR2: SGHVS, FQNEAQ. The CDR3 is 16 amino acids.

The chain carries TRBV5-1 and TRBJ2-2; TRBD2 agrees at 11 bases. V lost 8 bases and J lost 3; bases outside the gene matches: 6. Looked up from germline, CDR1 is SGHRS and CDR2 is YFSETQ. The CDR3 loop spans 15 amino acids. CDR3 in DNA: TGCGCCAGTAGGACTAGCGGGTTGGACACCGGGGAGCTGTTTTTT. Protein product: CASRTSGLDTGELFF.

This chain links TRBV13 with TRBJ2-7; 7 bases align to TRBD2. The CDR3 totals 16 residues. In germline, CDR1 is PRHDT, CDR2 FYEKMQ (reference sequence). V lost 0 bases and J lost 0; bases outside the gene matches: 5. The DNA of the CDR3 is TGTGCCAGCAGCTTAGGGAGCGGGGTCCCCTCCTACGAGCAGTACTTC. Translated: CASSLGSGVPSYEQYF.

This clone appeared a single time. J is TRBJ2-5 and V is TRBV19; D perhaps matches TRBD1 (6 bases). Looked up from germline, CDR1 is LNHDA and CDR2 is SQIVND (reference sequence). Trimming pared 4 bases from V and 4 bases from J, leaving 13 bases between. CDR3 length: 14 residues. DNA of the CDR3: TGTGCCAGTAGTACCGGGACACCTACAGAGACCCAGTACTTC. Its translation is CASSTGTPTETQYF.

The chain couples TRBV10-3 to TRBJ1-2; maybe TRBD1 (5 bases). The CDR3 is 15 residues long. Trimming removed 3 bases from V and 4 bases from J, with 15 bases in between. Per the germline V gene, CDR1 is ENHRY and CDR2 is SYGVKD. CDR3 nucleotide sequence: TGTGCCATCAGTGAAAAGGGGCAAAGCTTCTATGGCTACACCTTC. This translates into CAISEKGQSFYGYTF.

The rearrangement links TRBV30 to TRBJ2-1; 13 nucleotides line up with TRBD2. Losses at the gene ends were 2 bases for V and 5 bases for J; bases not matched to a gene: 3. The germline V gene has CDR1 GTSNPN and CDR2 SVGIG (reference sequence). The length of the CDR3 is 15 residues. Written as DNA, the CDR3 is TGTGCCTGGAGTCTCGGGACTAGCGGGAACAATGAGCAGTTCTTC. This sequence encodes CAWSLGTSGNNEQFF.

The rearrangement joins TRBV2 to TRBJ2-7; D possibly corresponds to TRBD1 (6 bases). Trimming left V 7 bases short and J 0 bases short, with 13 bases between. Germline CDR1 is SNHLY and CDR2 is FYNNEI. The CDR3 extends over 14 amino acids. The CDR3: CASTRTGSSYEQYF. CDR3 in DNA: TGTGCCAGCACAAGAACAGGGAGCTCCTACGAGCAGTACTTC.

This clone was seen a single time. This chain joins TRBV29-1 and TRBJ2-3; TRBD2 aligns across 12 bases. The V gene end was trimmed by 3 bases and the J gene end by 9 bases; junction bases not matched to a gene: 7. The germline gives CDR1 SQVTM, CDR2 ANQGSEA. The CDR3 is made up of 14 amino acids. The CDR3 loop reads CSVEASGRARTQYF. The CDR3 DNA follows: TGCAGCGTTGAGGCTAGCGGGAGGGCCAGGACGCAGTATTTT.

The rearrangement uses TRBV28 and TRBJ2-7; 11 nucleotides agree with TRBD2. Germline V gene data show CDR1 as MDHEN and CDR2 as SYDVKM. Trimming removed 7 bases from V and 6 bases from J; junction bases left unmatched: 8. CDR3 size: 14 residues. The CDR3 reads CASTELAGVGEQYF. The DNA for the CDR3 is TGTGCCAGCACCGAACTAGCGGGAGTGGGCGAGCAGTACTTC.

As DNA, the CDR3 is TGTGCCAGCAGCCGACTAGCGGCCTACAATGAGCAGTTCTTC. This encodes CASSRLAAYNEQFF. The chain joins TRBV5-5 to TRBJ2-1; TRBD2 matches 9 bases. The CDR3 has 14 amino acids. CDR1 is SGHKS, CDR2 YYEKEE, per germline (reference sequence). The J segment lost 2 bases and the V segment lost 4 bases, leaving 1 base of the junction unmatched.

The chain employs TRBV5-1 and TRBJ2-5, with a weak D call TRBD1 (5 bases). The CDR3 length is 16 residues. The V gene's germline CDR1 is SGHRS and CDR2 YFSETQ. Trimming pared 4 bases from V and 3 bases from J, leaving 19 bases between. The CDR3 DNA sequence: TGCGCCAGCAGCCCTTCTCAGGGTCCCCCTGAAGAGACCCAGTACTTC. Its translation: CASSPSQGPPEETQYF.

The J gene is TRBJ2-3, the V gene TRBV5-1; perhaps TRBD2 as D (6 bases). In germline, CDR1 is SGHRS, CDR2 YFSETQ. CDR3 length: 16 residues. V lost 0 bases to trimming and J lost 3 bases, with 14 bases between them. The CDR3 region has the DNA TGCGCCAGCAGCTTGGACTATAGCGGATCTACAGATACGCAGTATTTT. As protein: CASSLDYSGSTDTQYF. Looking up the rest from reference TRBV5-1 and TRBJ2-3 gives the full variable domain: KAGVTQTPRYLIKTRGQQVTLSCSPISGHRSVSWYQQTPGQGLQFLFEYFSETQRNKGNFPGRFSGRQFSNSRSEMNVSTLELGDSALYLCASSLDYSGSTDTQYFGPGTRLTVL.

The J gene is TRBJ2-2, the V gene TRBV2; 12 bases fit TRBD2. With V trimmed by 6 bases and J by 6 bases, 2 bases remained unmatched. This CDR3 region has 14 residues. The germline gives CDR1 SNHLY, CDR2 FYNNEI. CDR3 coding DNA: TGTGCCAGCAGGGGGACTAGCGGGTCCGGGGAGCTGTTTTTT. Translating it yields CASRGTSGSGELFF.

The chain joins TRBV10-1 to TRBJ2-2; 11 nucleotides match TRBD1. This CDR3 is built from 16 residues. V shed 6 bases and J 5 bases; nucleotides not matched to a gene: 8. Germline-derived CDR1 and CDR2 are WNHNN and SYGVQD (reference sequence). The CDR3 DNA is TGCGCCAGCAGGGCCTCCGGGACAGGGGGAACCGGGGAGCTGTTTTTT. Amino acids: CASRASGTGGTGELFF.

V usage is TRBV29-1 and J usage is TRBJ2-7, with D uncertain. This CDR3 region has 14 residues. Trimming left V 4 bases short and J 0 bases short, with 13 bases between. From germline, CDR1 is SQVTM and CDR2 ANQGSEA. Written as DNA, the CDR3 is TGCAGCGTTGTTTCAGGCGCCTACTCCTACGAGCAGTACTTC. Translating gives CSVVSGAYSYEQYF.

The chain is built from TRBV28 and TRBJ2-5, with D possibly matching TRBD1 (6 bases). Between the trimmed V and J ends, which lost 6 bases and 1 base, there was a span of 12 bases. The germline gives CDR1 MDHEN, CDR2 SYDVKM. CDR3 length equals 14 residues. For the CDR3, the DNA is TGTGCCAGCAGCCAGGGACAAATCCAAGAGACCCAGTACTTC. Residues: CASSQGQIQETQYF.

The chain couples TRBV27 to TRBJ2-7; TRBD2 agrees at 11 bases. The CDR3 sequence is 15 residues long. Germline assignment: CDR1 MNHEY and CDR2 SMNVEV (reference sequence). V lost 5 bases and J lost 7; bases outside the gene matches: 10. DNA of the CDR3: TGTGCCAGCAGTGCCGTACTAGCGGGAGAGGATGAGCAGTACTTC. As protein: CASSAVLAGEDEQYF.

This sequence joins TRBV9 and TRBJ2-7; 7 nucleotides match TRBD2. Germline lookup yields CDR1 SGDLS and CDR2 YYNGEE. The CDR3 has 14 residues. V gave up 1 base and J gave up 0 bases; unmatched junction bases: 1. CDR3 loop: CASSVTSASYEQYF. The CDR3 nucleotides read TGTGCCAGCAGCGTAACTAGCGCCTCCTACGAGCAGTACTTC.

The gene calls are TRBV11-3 and TRBJ2-7; no reliable D call. The V gene's germline CDR1 is SGHNT and CDR2 YENEEA. V lost 2 bases, J lost 0 bases, and 8 bases lay in between. The length of the CDR3 is 14 residues. In DNA, the CDR3 is TGTGCCAGCAGCTTATTCACCTACTCCTACGAGCAGTACTTC. Protein: CASSLFTYSYEQYF.

This rearrangement joins TRBV6-5 to TRBJ1-1; TRBD1 is a possible D gene (5 bases). Germline V gene sequence: CDR1 MNHEY, CDR2 SVGAGI. V gave up 7 bases and J gave up 8 bases, with 17 bases separating them. The CDR3 consists of 13 residues. DNA for the CDR3: TGTGCCAGCAATCGCGTTGGGGCGTCCGAAGCTTTCTTT. This gives the protein CASNRVGASEAFF.

This rearrangement joins TRBV11-2 to TRBJ2-2; TRBD2 matches at 12 bases. The CDR3 is 17 amino acids. J was trimmed by 7 bases and V by 5 bases; bases with no gene match: 11. Germline values: CDR1 SGHAT, CDR2 FQNNGV. The CDR3 here is CASSPFGLAGFNGELFF. The CDR3 nucleotides read TGTGCCAGCAGCCCGTTTGGACTAGCGGGATTCAACGGGGAGCTGTTTTTT. The full variable domain, completed using reference TRBV11-2 and TRBJ2-2, is EAGVAQSPRYKIIEKRQSVAFWCNPISGHATLYWYQQILGQGPKLLIQFQNNGVVDDSQLPKDRFSAERLKGVDSTLKIQPAKLEDSAVYLCASSPFGLAGFNGELFFGEGSRLTVL.

V and J are TRBV28 and TRBJ2-7; 8 positions agree with TRBD1. The germline V gene encodes CDR1 MDHEN and CDR2 SYDVKM. This CDR3 contains 14 residues. V lost 5 bases to trimming and J lost 2 bases; unmatched junction nucleotides: 5. CDR3 residues: CASSPGQGAYEQYF. CDR3 DNA: TGTGCCAGCAGTCCCGGACAGGGTGCCTACGAGCAGTACTTC.